These 4 T cell receptor beta chains originate from one sample sequenced in a study of blood T cell repertoires in COVID-19 (dated by TCRdb to the early 2020s). Library generation was performed with the immunoSEQ multiplex PCR assay. The immuneACCESS repertoire file appears here via TCRdb, limited to in-frame rearrangements. These files lack a portion of the clones; in checked studies, under half of the deficit traces to unresolved V genes, and the cause of the others is not known. This sample holds about 210,000 clones; about 91% were observed only once. The top ten constitute about 4.8% of the sample. The sample taken for sequencing was peripheral blood. These receptors all stem from a woman in her 40s with acute or convalescent COVID-19.

This chain joins TRBV6-5 and TRBJ2-6, with 7 bases that match TRBD1. This CDR3 contains 15 residues. The trim removed 6 bases at V and 1 base at J, leaving 3 bases unmatched. The germline V gene encodes CDR1 MNHEY and CDR2 SVGAGI. The CDR3 DNA is TGTGCCAGCAGCACGACAGGGTCTGGGGCCAACGTCCTGACTTTC. It translates to CASSTTGSGANVLTF.

The genes are TRBV6-6 and TRBJ1-6, with TRBD1 identical over 7 bases. This CDR3 is 12 amino acids long. The trim removed 6 bases at V and 17 bases at J, leaving 10 bases unmatched. Germline V lookup: CDR1 MNHNY, CDR2 SVGAGI (reference sequence). CDR3 region: CASSLVEGAVHF. CDR3 nucleotide sequence: TGTGCCAGCAGCCTCGTGGAGGGGGCGGTCCACTTT.

The chain joins TRBV5-1 to TRBJ2-5; 9 bases agree with TRBD1. Unmatched junction bases numbered 7, after V lost 2 bases and J lost 5 bases. CDR1 and CDR2 (germline): SGHRS, YFSETQ. The CDR3 has 15 residues. DNA of the CDR3: TGCGCCAGCAGCTTTGTTCGGGACAGGGCGGAGACCCAGTACTTC. Its protein product is CASSFVRDRAETQYF.

The rearrangement links TRBV28 to TRBJ2-1; possibly TRBD2 for D (5 bases). The CDR3 has 20 amino acids. V was cut by 5 bases and J by 0 bases, with 26 bases left in between. Germline loops: CDR1 MDHEN, CDR2 SYDVKM. Here the CDR3 DNA reads TGTGCCAGCAGTCCCCGGCCGGGAAACCCCTTCCCTAGCTCCTACAATGAGCAGTTCTTC. Translated: CASSPRPGNPFPSSYNEQFF.